The TCR beta chain described here comes from a study of T cells in Graves' hyperthyroidism and ophthalmopathy (dated by TCRdb to the late 2010s). Looking at the study overall: Peripheral blood was sampled at the time of initial diagnosis, prior to any treatment. Once sampling was done, hyperthyroidism patients were given methimazole at a starting dose of 30 mg daily, whereas ophthalmopathy patients were given high-dose intravenous methylprednisolone. A discovery cohort of approximately 97 patients, about 43 with Graves' ophthalmopathy and 55 to 65 with stable Graves' hyperthyroidism, was used to find distinguishing TCR V-J signatures. The approximately 100 discovery patients were randomly divided into training and test sets at a 7:3 ratio. Whether ophthalmopathy could be predicted prospectively was tested in an independent validation cohort made up of about 18 hyperthyroidism patients plus 17 patients who later progressed to ophthalmopathy. The study also compared thyroid tissue and blood T-cell repertoires from roughly 6 Graves' hyperthyroidism patients. The paper reports TCR Vbeta CDR3 sequencing of some 140 peripheral blood samples: around 41 ophthalmopathy, 75 to 80 hyperthyroidism and approximately 17 progressor patients.

About this clonotype itself: It has no known antigen specificity. Base-call qualities are not available, and no considerably larger clone is one nucleotide away.

What the study reported, not specific to this receptor: During validation, the model predicted progression to ophthalmopathy a median of about 5.9 months ahead of onset, with 60% to 71% sensitivity and less than 85% specificity. In cross-validation, a model built on a 13 V-J signature told ophthalmopathy apart from stable hyperthyroidism with less than 90% sensitivity and approximately 84% specificity, and in testing the same model reached 80%/75%. Sample size was not statistically predetermined, and investigators were not blinded to group allocation. Most expanded thyroid clonotypes (frequency above 0.001) were also found in blood, which suggests that blood repertoires may mirror thyroid immune responses.

Stable Graves' hyperthyroidism was defined as no progression to ophthalmopathy during 18 months of follow-up. The hyperthyroidism patients were between 18 and 65 years old and newly diagnosed, with a disease duration of less than 2 months. Patients with uncontrolled infections, other autoimmune diseases, pregnancy or lactation were excluded. Diagnoses were based on clinical symptoms, serum thyroxine and TRAb, thyroid ultrasound and orbital computed tomography. PBMCs were isolated from around 10 ml of fresh peripheral blood by Ficoll-Paque density gradient centrifugation. Total RNA was extracted using Trizol reagent, and RNA quality was assessed on an Agilent 2100 Bioanalyzer. Amplification of TCR beta CDR3 regions was carried out from RNA transcripts. For the first round of RT-PCR on the TCR CDR3, the HTBI primer set was used together with the Qiagen OneStep RT-PCR kit. A second multiplex PCR round built the libraries, followed by size selection and purification. The libraries were sequenced on an Illumina HiSeq2000 using paired-end 100 bp reads. The authors processed their data as follows. Raw data were processed with SOAPnuke, discarding reads with adapters, uncalled bases, mean Phred below 15, or no exact constant-primer or identifier match. High-quality paired reads were merged with COPE v1.2.5, and unique nucleotide sequences were defined as clonotypes. MiTCR v1.1 was used to align the clonotypes against IMGT TRBV, TRBD and TRBJ reference segments. The analysis included only V-J combinations with a frequency above 0.0001, which together covered around 99% of the repertoires. The TCS score was defined as F50 (clonal expansion) divided by E x V (chaos), with BLOSUM62-based TCRdist calculated between CDR3 peptides within each V-J. Welch's t-statistics and random forest reduced just over 500 V-J features to 10 to 15, which were used in a naive Bayes classifier (R e1071). In-frame beta chains were kept once TCRdb had trimmed the public reads at Q25 with fastp and called clones with MiXCR. Rows with one shared CDR3 protein collapse into an entry with the most common genes and DNA. The V and J calls shown here were made by TCRdb, not taken from the authors' results. In this sample the table shows about 500,000 distinct CDR3 sequences, around 17% of which occur a single time. The biggest ten clones account for roughly 18% of the sample.

Sequencing used blood. The receptor's source is a woman between 18 and 29 years old with Graves' hyperthyroidism.

The DNA reads TGTGCCAGCTCACAGACAGGAGTCAATCAGCCCCAGCATTTT. It specifies CASSQTGVNQPQHF. The chain uses TRBV18 and TRBJ1-5; TRBD1 is a weak D gene call, 6 bases matching. V is shortened by 4 bases, J by 3 bases, and the region joining them spans 10 bases. The CDR3, from cysteine to phenylalanine, totals 14 residues. Only the CDR3 portion is preserved as DNA: 42 bases, with reading frame beginning at the first base. In the germline V gene, CDR1 corresponds to KGHSH and CDR2 to LQKENI. Where the CDR3 stops, the reference TRBV18 and TRBJ1-5 genes take over; the full variable domain is NAGVMQNPRHLVRRRGQEARLRCSPMKGHSHVYWYRQLPEEGLKFMVYLQKENIIDESGMPKERFSAEFPKEGPSILRIQQVVRGDSAAYFCASSQTGVNQPQHFGDGTRLSIL.